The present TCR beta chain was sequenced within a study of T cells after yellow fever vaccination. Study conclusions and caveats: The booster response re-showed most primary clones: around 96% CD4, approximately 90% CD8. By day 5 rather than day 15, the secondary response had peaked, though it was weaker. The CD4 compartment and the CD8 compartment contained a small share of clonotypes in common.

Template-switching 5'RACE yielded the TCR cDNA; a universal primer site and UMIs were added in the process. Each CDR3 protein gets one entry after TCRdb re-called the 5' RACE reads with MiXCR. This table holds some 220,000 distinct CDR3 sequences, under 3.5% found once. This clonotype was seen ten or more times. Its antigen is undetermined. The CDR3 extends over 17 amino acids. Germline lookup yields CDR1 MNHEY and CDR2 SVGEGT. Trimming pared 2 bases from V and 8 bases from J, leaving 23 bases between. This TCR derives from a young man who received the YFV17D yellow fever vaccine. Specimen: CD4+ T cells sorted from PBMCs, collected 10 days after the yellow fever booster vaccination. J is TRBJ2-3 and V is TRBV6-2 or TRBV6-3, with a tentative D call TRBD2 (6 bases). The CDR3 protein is CASSYRPMGTASGTQYF. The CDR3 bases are TGTGCCAGCAGTTACAGGCCAATGGGGACTGCCTCGGGTACGCAGTATTTT.